Following are 7 T cell receptor beta chains from one sample sequenced in a study of blood T cells in healthy people across ages. Primers used in a second PCR of about 7 to 12 cycles were a sample-barcoded 5' primer and a J-beta primer mix. Via MiXCR, TCRdb re-called the 5' RACE reads, giving one row per CDR3 protein. Of approximately 1.5 million distinct CDR3 sequences in the sample, roughly 43% were seen once. The sample consisted of blood. Receptor source: a woman under 30 in good health.

The V call is TRBV7-9, the J call TRBJ1-2; D not resolved. The CDR3 is 12 amino acids. Germline V CDR1 and CDR2: SEHNR, FQNEAQ (reference sequence). Trimming left V 2 bases short and J 7 bases short, with 8 bases between. The CDR3 is CASSLQSGGYTF. DNA for the CDR3: TGTGCCAGCAGCTTACAGAGTGGTGGCTACACCTTC.

For the CDR3, the DNA is TGCAGTGCTAGAGGATTTGCGTGGGACCGTCACTACTACGAGCAGTACTTC. Protein: CSARGFAWDRHYYEQYF. V is TRBV20-1 and J is TRBJ2-1; perhaps D is TRBD1 or TRBD2 (5 bases each). The J call could be wrong; TRBJ2-7 is a better fit for the DNA end. The CDR3 runs 17 residues. The germline V gene has CDR1 DFQATT and CDR2 SNEGSKA (reference sequence).

In this sample, this clonotype turned up a few times. V and J are TRBV9 and TRBJ2-1, with D uncertain. There are 14 residues in the CDR3. From germline, CDR1 is SGDLS and CDR2 YYNGEE. With 0 bases removed from V and 13 bases from J, the gap between germline ends came to 17 bases. CDR3 loop: CASSVDGVVETQFF. The CDR3 DNA reads TGTGCCAGCAGCGTAGATGGGGTGGTAGAGACCCAGTTCTTC.

This clonotype appeared many times. This chain joins TRBV29-1 and TRBJ2-1; TRBD2 aligns across 12 bases. This CDR3 comprises 15 residues. The V gene's germline CDR1 is SQVTM and CDR2 ANQGSEA. The V and J ends lost 3 bases and 4 bases, in that order; junction bases with no gene match: 4. This CDR3 is CSVDLTSGRYNEQFF. The CDR3 DNA reads as TGCAGCGTTGACTTAACTAGCGGGAGGTACAATGAGCAGTTCTTC.

The V gene is TRBV3-1, the J gene TRBJ1-2; D is undetermined. The germline V and J ends were trimmed by 2 bases and 4 bases, with 11 bases remaining between them. Looked up from germline, CDR1 is LGHDT and CDR2 is YNNKEL (reference sequence). The CDR3 extends over 14 amino acids. This chain's CDR3 is CASSQTRVSYGYTF. For the CDR3, the DNA is TGTGCCAGCAGCCAAACGAGAGTTAGCTATGGCTACACCTTC. Drawing the rest from reference TRBV3-1 and TRBJ1-2, the complete variable domain is DTAVSQTPKYLVTQMGNDKSIKCEQNLGHDTMYWYKQDSKKFLKIMFSYNNKELIINETVPNRFSPKSPDKAHLNLHINSLELGDSAVYFCASSQTRVSYGYTFGSGTRLTVV.

The sample holds one count of this clonotype. The chain has TRBV6-2 or TRBV6-3 and TRBJ2-1, with 7 bases aligning to TRBD2. The CDR3 is made up of 12 amino acids. CDR1 is MNHEY, CDR2 SVGEGT, per germline. V was pared by 7 bases and J by 13 bases, with 10 bases of the junction left unmatched. The chain's CDR3 is CASTDGRDYQFF. The CDR3 nucleotides are TGTGCCAGCACCGACGGGCGGGACTATCAGTTCTTC.

The chain is built from TRBV18 and TRBJ2-1; 9 nucleotides align to TRBD2. CDR1 is KGHSH and CDR2 is LQKENI in the germline V gene. This CDR3 comprises 16 residues. Trimming removed 4 bases from V and 7 bases from J; junction bases left unmatched: 11. The DNA of the CDR3 is TGTGCCAGCTCACGGCTACCGGGACTAGCTAATAATGAGCAGTTCTTC. Translating gives CASSRLPGLANNEQFF.